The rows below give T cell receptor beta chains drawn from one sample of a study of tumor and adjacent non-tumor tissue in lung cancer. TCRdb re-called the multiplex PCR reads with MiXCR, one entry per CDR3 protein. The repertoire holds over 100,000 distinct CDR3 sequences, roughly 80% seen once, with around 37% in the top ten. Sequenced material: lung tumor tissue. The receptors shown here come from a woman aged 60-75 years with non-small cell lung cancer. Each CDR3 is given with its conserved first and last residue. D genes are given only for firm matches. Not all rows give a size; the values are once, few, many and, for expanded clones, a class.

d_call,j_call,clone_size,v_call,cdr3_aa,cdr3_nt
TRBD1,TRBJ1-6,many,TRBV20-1,CSARGTGDSPLHF,TGCAGTGCTAGAGGGACAGGGGATTCACCCCTCCACTTT
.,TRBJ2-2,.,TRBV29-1,CSVVVFARELFF,TGCAGCGTAGTAGTGTTCGCCAGGGAGCTGTTTTTT
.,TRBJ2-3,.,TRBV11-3,CASGPARQGGLTQYF,TGTGCCAGCGGCCCCGCCAGGCAGGGAGGTCTTACGCAGTATTTT
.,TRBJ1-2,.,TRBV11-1,CANSPTLNTGSTF,TGTGCCAACAGCCCGACCTTAAATACCGGGAGCACCTTC
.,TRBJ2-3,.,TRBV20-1,CSVSKPSPDTQYF,TGCAGTGTTAGTAAACCTAGTCCGGATACGCAGTATTTT
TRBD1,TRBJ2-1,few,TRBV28,CASSSDRGWDEQFF,TGTGCCAGCAGTTCCGACAGGGGGTGGGATGAGCAGTTCTTC
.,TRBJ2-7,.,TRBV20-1,CSGDGPSSYEQYF,TGCAGTGGTGACGGGCCGAGCTCCTACGAGCAGTACTTC
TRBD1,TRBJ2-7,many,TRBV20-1,CSAITRTGDYEQYF,TGCAGTGCTATTACAAGGACAGGGGACTACGAGCAGTACTTC
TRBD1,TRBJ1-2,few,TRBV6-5,CDSSFEGASNGYTF,TGTGACAGCAGTTTCGAGGGGGCGTCTAATGGCTACACCTTC
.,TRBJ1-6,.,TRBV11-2,CASSLEASNPHLHF,TGTGCTAGCAGCTTAGAAGCAAGTAATCCACACCTCCACTTT
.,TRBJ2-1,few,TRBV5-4,CASSLVRASEYRTDEQFF,TGTGCCAGCAGCTTGGTAAGGGCTAGCGAATATCGGACGGATGAGCAGTTCTTC
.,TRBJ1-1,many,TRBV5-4,CASSPASGSDTEAFF,TGTGCCAGCAGCCCGGCGTCAGGGTCGGACACTGAAGCTTTCTTT
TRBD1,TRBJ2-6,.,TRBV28,CASSSPPGQPSGANVLTF,TGTGCCAGCAGTTCTCCTCCGGGACAGCCCTCTGGGGCCAACGTCCTGACTTTC
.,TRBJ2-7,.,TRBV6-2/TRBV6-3,CASSYTGIWDEQYF,TGTGCCAGCAGTTATACGGGTATTTGGGACGAGCAGTACTTC
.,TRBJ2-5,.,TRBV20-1,CSARIGVEIQYF,TGCAGTGCTCGTATCGGGGTTGAGATCCAGTATTTC
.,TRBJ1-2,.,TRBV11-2,CASSLVRGSLHGYTF,TGTGCTAGCAGCTTAGTACGGGGCAGCCTGCATGGCTACACCTTC
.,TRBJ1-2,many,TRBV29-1,CSVVGSPYGYTF,TGCAGCGTTGTCGGCAGCCCTTATGGCTACACCTTC